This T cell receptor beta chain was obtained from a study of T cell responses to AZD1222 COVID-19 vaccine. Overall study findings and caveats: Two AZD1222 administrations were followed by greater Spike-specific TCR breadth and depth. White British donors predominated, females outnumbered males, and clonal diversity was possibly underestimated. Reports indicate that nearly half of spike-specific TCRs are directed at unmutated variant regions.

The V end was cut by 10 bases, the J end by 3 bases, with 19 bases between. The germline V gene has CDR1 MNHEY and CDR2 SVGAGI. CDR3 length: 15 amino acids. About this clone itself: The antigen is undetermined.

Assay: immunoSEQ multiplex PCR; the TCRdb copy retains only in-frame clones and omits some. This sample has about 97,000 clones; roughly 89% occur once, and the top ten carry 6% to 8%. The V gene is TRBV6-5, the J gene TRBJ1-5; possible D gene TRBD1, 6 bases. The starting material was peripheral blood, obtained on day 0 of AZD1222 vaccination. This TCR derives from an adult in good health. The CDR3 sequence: CATKRTATYNQPQHF. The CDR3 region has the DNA TGTGCCACTAAGAGGACAGCCACGTACAATCAGCCCCAGCATTTT.